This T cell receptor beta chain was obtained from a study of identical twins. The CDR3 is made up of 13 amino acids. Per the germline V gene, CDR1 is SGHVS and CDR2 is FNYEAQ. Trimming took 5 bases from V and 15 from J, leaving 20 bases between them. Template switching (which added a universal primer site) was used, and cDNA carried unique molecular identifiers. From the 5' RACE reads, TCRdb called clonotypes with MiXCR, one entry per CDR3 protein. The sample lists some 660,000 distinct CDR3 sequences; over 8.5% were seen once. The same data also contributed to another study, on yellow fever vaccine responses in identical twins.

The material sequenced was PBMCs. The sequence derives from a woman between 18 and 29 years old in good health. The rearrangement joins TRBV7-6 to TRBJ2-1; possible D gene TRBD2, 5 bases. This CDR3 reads CASSLRFGAEAFF. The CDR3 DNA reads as TGTGCCAGCAGCCTACGCTTTGGTGCGGAGGCGTTCTTC.